The 32 T cell receptor beta chains below were found in one sample sequenced in a study of blood T cells in healthy people across ages. Combining a sample-barcoded 5' primer with a J-beta primer mix, a second PCR ran for roughly 6 to 11 cycles. TCRdb re-derived calls from the 5' RACE reads in MiXCR, one entry per CDR3 protein. The sample includes some 900,000 distinct CDR3 sequences, under 50% seen only once; the top ten take under 15%. Source material: blood. All receptors derive from a man under 40 in good health.

This clonotype was counted a single time. The V call is TRBV6-5, the J call TRBJ2-5; 10 positions match TRBD2. The V gene's germline CDR1 is MNHEY and CDR2 SVGAGI. CDR3 length: 15 amino acids. V trimming: 4 bases; J trimming: 0 bases; junction bases outside the gene matches: 2. The CDR3 DNA reads TGTGCCAGCAGTTCGACTAGCGGGCACCAAGAGACCCAGTACTTC. The encoded protein is CASSSTSGHQETQYF.

This clonotype was seen just once. V and J are TRBV23-1 and TRBJ2-7; D gene unclear. TRBV23-1 is given ORF status, its function remaining uncertain. V lost 0 bases and J 2 bases, leaving 8 bases between the germline ends. This CDR3 has 14 residues. The CDR3, as DNA: TGCGCCAGCAGTCAATCGATCGTTACCTACGAGCAGTACTTC. Protein product: CASSQSIVTYEQYF.

The table lists this clonotype with a few counts. V gene TRBV27 combines with J gene TRBJ2-7, with TRBD2 identical over 8 bases. There are 16 residues in the CDR3. Per germline, CDR1 MNHEY and CDR2 SMNVEV (reference sequence). V lost 6 bases to trimming and J lost 4 bases; unmatched junction nucleotides: 14. The CDR3 region is CASSRTLGLAGYEQYF. CDR3 DNA: TGTGCCAGCAGCAGAACTCTGGGGCTAGCGGGTTACGAGCAGTACTTC.

This clonotype came up a few times. The gene calls are TRBV14 and TRBJ2-4, with 11 positions matching TRBD1. The J call may be in error: the DNA end matches TRBJ2-7 better. CDR1 and CDR2 from the germline V gene are SGHDN and FVKESK. This CDR3 spans 15 amino acids. CDR3: CASSQDGQGAHEQYF. The CDR3 DNA follows: TGTGCCAGCAGCCAAGATGGACAGGGGGCCCACGAGCAGTACTTC.

This clonotype was counted a few times. This chain connects TRBV20-1 to TRBJ2-5; 7 bases line up with TRBD1. The CDR3 runs 12 residues. Trimming cost V 7 bases and J 2 bases; bases outside gene matches: 4. Germline V gene lookup returns CDR1 DFQATT and CDR2 SNEGSKA (reference sequence). CDR3 DNA sequence: TGCAGTGTTGGGACAGCTCAAGAGACCCAGTACTTC. Translated: CSVGTAQETQYF.

This clonotype was counted between two and nine times. The CDR3 region is CASSLALRGTVTSTDTQYF. The CDR3 nucleotides read TGTGCCAGCAGCTTAGCGCTAAGGGGGACGGTTACTAGCACAGATACGCAGTATTTT. The chain has TRBV7-2 and TRBJ2-3; maybe TRBD1 (6 bases). V was trimmed by 0 bases and J by 0 bases, leaving 19 bases between them. Germline V gene lookup returns CDR1 SGHTA and CDR2 FQGNSA. The CDR3 is 19 amino acids.

J is TRBJ2-5 and V is TRBV3-1; a possible D gene is TRBD2 (6 bases). Trimming removed 1 base from V and 5 bases from J, with 11 bases in between. Germline CDR1 is LGHDT and CDR2 is YNNKEL (reference sequence). This CDR3 contains 14 residues. DNA of the CDR3: TGTGCCAGCAGCCAAGCGGGAGAGGTGGAGACCCAGTACTTC. Translating gives CASSQAGEVETQYF.

The chain recombines TRBV3-1 with TRBJ2-1; 9 bases align to TRBD2. Germline CDR1 is LGHDT and CDR2 is YNNKEL (reference sequence). This CDR3 is 15 amino acids long. The ends lost 0 bases at V and 10 bases at J; junction bases unmatched: 7. The DNA of the CDR3 is TGTGCCAGCAGCCAAGAAGGCGGGAGGGGGAGGGAGCAGTTCTTC. Translation: CASSQEGGRGREQFF.

The table lists this clonotype with a count of one. CDR3 sequence reads: CAISARLAESSYNEQFF. The CDR3 nucleotides are TGTGCCATCAGTGCGAGACTAGCAGAAAGCTCCTACAATGAGCAGTTCTTC. V usage is TRBV10-3 and J usage is TRBJ2-1, with 7 bases matching TRBD2. This CDR3 region has 17 residues. Losses at the gene ends were 4 bases for V and 0 bases for J; bases not matched to a gene: 9. Germline V lookup: CDR1 ENHRY, CDR2 SYGVKD.

The rearrangement links TRBV3-1 to TRBJ2-3; 8 bases match TRBD2. This CDR3 region has 17 residues. CDR1 LGHDT and CDR2 YNNKEL come from the germline V gene (reference sequence). With 0 bases clipped from V and 6 bases from J, the junction kept 11 bases outside the gene matches. This chain's CDR3 is CASSQEARGGLADTQYF. CDR3 sequence (DNA): TGTGCCAGCAGCCAAGAAGCACGGGGGGGCCTTGCCGATACGCAGTATTTT.

This clonotype has at least ten counts. The chain has TRBV4-1 and TRBJ2-7; D possibly corresponds to TRBD1 (6 bases). This CDR3 has 13 residues. Germline V gives CDR1 MGHRA, CDR2 YSYEKL. V lost 3 bases and J 0 bases, leaving 6 bases between the germline ends. In DNA form, the CDR3 reads TGCGCCAGCAGCCAGGACAGCTCCTACGAGCAGTACTTC. Translated: CASSQDSSYEQYF.

V is TRBV7-9 and J is TRBJ1-1; possibly TRBD1 for D (5 bases). The CDR3 runs to 13 residues. Deletions cut 5 bases from V and 9 bases from J, with 16 bases between. Germline V gene lookup returns CDR1 SEHNR and CDR2 FQNEAQ (reference sequence). The CDR3 nucleotides read TGTGCCAGCAGCCCCCGGGACGGAAGGAAAGCTTTCTTT. Encoded protein: CASSPRDGRKAFF.

This clonotype was recorded a few times. The chain joins TRBV12-3 or TRBV12-4 to TRBJ1-1; 8 bases line up with TRBD1. V trimming: 5 bases; J trimming: 6 bases; junction bases outside the gene matches: 14. The CDR3 has 16 residues. CDR3 loop: CASSPSDRALIAEAFF. The CDR3 DNA sequence: TGTGCCAGCAGTCCCTCGGACAGGGCGCTAATAGCTGAAGCTTTCTTT.

The chain couples TRBV6-1 to TRBJ2-2; 9 positions agree with TRBD1. Germline V lookup: CDR1 MNHNS, CDR2 SASEGT. The CDR3 is 17 residues long. Trimming took 7 bases from V and 4 from J; bases not matched to a gene: 13. CDR3 sequence (DNA): TGTGCCAGCACCTCAATCCCGGGGACAGGGTTCACCGGGGAGCTGTTTTTT. Its protein is CASTSIPGTGFTGELFF.

On this clonotype: A read error is possible here, since a much larger clone lies one base away. The chain carries TRBV29-1 and TRBJ2-7; no clear D gene. Germline CDR1 SQVTM, CDR2 ANQGSEA. V lost 7 bases and J 6 bases, leaving 13 bases between the germline ends. The CDR3 is made up of 11 amino acids. The CDR3 sequence is CSGDRAGEQYF. The CDR3 DNA reads TGCAGCGGTGATCGGGCAGGCGAGCAGTACTTC.

This clonotype was recorded once. This chain links TRBV4-2 with TRBJ2-1; unclear D gene. V was trimmed by 5 bases and J by 2 bases, leaving 16 bases between them. CDR1 LGHNA and CDR2 YNFKEQ come from the germline V gene. The CDR3 has 16 amino acids. DNA for the CDR3: TGTGCCAGCAGCTCATGGACGGCGGTTACCTACAATGAGCAGTTCTTC. It is translated as CASSSWTAVTYNEQFF.

The rearrangement links TRBV20-1 to TRBJ2-5, with a tentative D call TRBD2 (6 bases). Germline V gene sequence: CDR1 DFQATT, CDR2 SNEGSKA (reference sequence). There are 13 residues in the CDR3. The CDR3 region has the DNA TGCAGCCAAAGGCGCGGGACTGGCGAGACCCAGTACTTC. Protein: CSQRRGTGETQYF.

The rearrangement joins TRBV10-3 to TRBJ2-3, with TRBD1 identical over 12 bases. After removal of 2 bases from V and 4 bases from J, the junction contained 4 bases not matched to a gene. CDR3 length equals 16 residues. Germline values: CDR1 ENHRY, CDR2 SYGVKD. The CDR3 is CAISEGGTGGADTQYF. CDR3 coding DNA: TGTGCCATCAGTGAGGGCGGGACAGGGGGCGCAGATACGCAGTATTTT.

There are a few counts of this clonotype. This sequence joins TRBV2 and TRBJ2-1; D gene uncertain. Germline V CDR1 and CDR2: SNHLY, FYNNEI. The CDR3 is 14 residues long. The V end was cut by 1 base, the J end by 6 bases, with 10 bases between. The CDR3: CASSEGHSSNEQFF. The CDR3 coding sequence is TGTGCCAGCAGTGAAGGTCACTCTAGCAATGAGCAGTTCTTC.

The rearrangement uses TRBV3-1 and TRBJ2-5; D uncertain. The J call may be wrong; the DNA end is better matched by TRBJ2-7. Per the germline V gene, CDR1 is LGHDT and CDR2 is YNNKEL (reference sequence). The CDR3 totals 12 residues. The CDR3 bases are TGTGCCAGCAGCCAAGGGGTGGTCGAGCAGTACTTC. Protein product: CASSQGVVEQYF.

The CDR3 sequence is CASSSSSDRVAKRGLQETQYF. The CDR3 nucleotides are TGTGCCAGCAGTTCATCATCTGACAGGGTAGCCAAGAGGGGCCTACAAGAGACCCAGTACTTC. The chain links TRBV28 to TRBJ2-5, with 7 bases aligning to TRBD1. With V trimmed by 4 bases and J by 2 bases, 25 bases remained unmatched. The CDR3 sequence is 21 residues long. CDR1 is MDHEN and CDR2 is SYDVKM in the germline V gene.

CDR3 DNA: TGTGCCAGCAGTTTACGAGGCCGAAACTCCTACGAGCAGTACTTC. It translates to CASSLRGRNSYEQYF. The chain carries TRBV28 and TRBJ2-7, with D uncertain. The germline CDR1 and CDR2 sequences are MDHEN and SYDVKM. V was cut by 2 bases and J by 0 bases, with 11 bases left in between. The length of the CDR3 is 15 residues.

In this sample, this clonotype turned up a few times. This sequence joins TRBV10-3 and TRBJ2-5, with D possibly matching TRBD1 (6 bases). CDR1 ENHRY and CDR2 SYGVKD come from the germline V gene. The V end lost 2 bases, the J end lost 4 bases, and 11 bases lay between the germline ends. CDR3 size: 14 residues. CDR3 coding DNA: TGTGCCATCAGTGAGCGGACAGAAGGAGAGACCCAGTACTTC. Its translation is CAISERTEGETQYF.

The chain joins TRBV20-1 to TRBJ2-5; 11 bases line up with TRBD2. J lost 2 bases, V lost 4 bases, and 9 bases had no gene match. This CDR3 comprises 16 residues. Germline V CDR1 and CDR2: DFQATT, SNEGSKA (reference sequence). The CDR3 nucleotides read TGCAGTGCTACCCCGGGACTAGCGGAAGTTCAAGAGACCCAGTACTTC. Encoded protein: CSATPGLAEVQETQYF.

The rearrangement joins TRBV4-3 to TRBJ2-7, with 9 bases that match TRBD2. Trimming at V came to 4 bases and at J to 6 bases, leaving 4 bases not matched to a gene. Per germline, CDR1 LGHNA and CDR2 YSLEER. CDR3 length equals 13 residues. The CDR3 nucleotides are TGCGCCAGCAGCCCTCGACTAGCGGCCGAGCAGTACTTC. This encodes CASSPRLAAEQYF.

The J gene is TRBJ1-5, the V gene TRBV6-6, with 10 bases lining up with TRBD1. The CDR3 length is 14 residues. Trimming took 2 bases from V and 6 from J; bases not matched to a gene: 1. CDR1 MNHNY and CDR2 SVGAGI come from the germline V gene (reference sequence). The DNA of the CDR3 is TGTGCCAGCAGTTACGGGACAGGGGTTCAGCCCCAGCATTTT. Translation gives CASSYGTGVQPQHF.

The chain is built from TRBV29-1 and TRBJ2-3, with a weak D call TRBD2 (6 bases). Trimming took 4 bases from V and 0 from J, leaving 14 bases between them. CDR1 SQVTM and CDR2 ANQGSEA come from the germline V gene. This CDR3 is built from 15 residues. CDR3 sequence: CSVVTGGTSTDTQYF. DNA for the CDR3: TGCAGCGTTGTAACAGGAGGGACGAGCACAGATACGCAGTATTTT.

This clonotype came up a few times. The chain has TRBV3-1 and TRBJ1-2, with D maybe TRBD1 (5 bases). The germline V gene encodes CDR1 LGHDT and CDR2 YNNKEL (reference sequence). The CDR3 sequence is 15 residues long. Trimming left V 0 bases short and J 4 bases short, with 12 bases between. This CDR3 reads CASSQDGGPFYGYTF. The CDR3 DNA reads as TGTGCCAGCAGCCAAGATGGGGGTCCATTCTATGGCTACACCTTC.

The chain joins TRBV5-1 to TRBJ1-1; possible D gene TRBD1, 5 bases. Germline-derived CDR1 and CDR2 are SGHRS and YFSETQ. This CDR3 comprises 13 residues. V lost 5 bases and J 5 bases, leaving 13 bases between the germline ends. CDR3 bases: TGCGCCAGCAGTAAGGGGCGGTGGACTGAAGCTTTCTTT. Protein product: CASSKGRWTEAFF.

The rearrangement joins TRBV29-1 to TRBJ2-4, with TRBD2 matching 13 bases. After removal of 6 bases from V and 8 bases from J, the junction contained 10 bases not matched to a gene. The V gene's germline CDR1 is SQVTM and CDR2 ANQGSEA. There are 15 residues in the CDR3. The CDR3 is CSVGLAGTRVDIQYF. The CDR3 nucleotides read TGCAGCGTGGGACTAGCGGGGACCCGGGTTGACATTCAGTACTTC.

The chain combines TRBV11-2 with TRBJ1-2, with D uncertain. The germline V gene has CDR1 SGHAT and CDR2 FQNNGV. The CDR3 is 12 amino acids. Trimming took off 4 bases at V and 8 bases at J, with 11 bases between the two ends. CDR3 loop: CASSSEGTGYTF. The CDR3 DNA reads TGTGCCAGCAGCTCTGAGGGAACCGGCTACACCTTC.

This clonotype was observed a handful of times. The chain joins TRBV4-1 to TRBJ1-5, with 8 bases that match TRBD1. V was pared by 0 bases and J by 2 bases, with 3 bases of the junction left unmatched. Germline CDR1 and CDR2: MGHRA and YSYEKL. The CDR3 consists of 16 residues. The CDR3 nucleotides read TGCGCCAGCAGCCAAGAGGACAGGGAGGGCAATCAGCCCCAGCATTTT. Protein sequence: CASSQEDREGNQPQHF.